This T cell receptor beta chain emerged from a study of response to subunit inactivated influenza vaccine. This CDR3 has 14 residues. The V gene end was trimmed by 6 bases and the J gene end by 3 bases; junction bases not matched to a gene: 6. Study outcomes and limitations: New T cells are recruited in small numbers by each seasonal influenza vaccination, according to the authors' suggestion.

One entry per CDR3 protein results from TCRdb running MiXCR on the RT-PCR reads. The sample has 450,000 to 550,000 distinct CDR3 sequences; about 25% are singletons. This clonotype occurred many times. The antigen remains unidentified. The TCR originated in a man aged 50 to 60 who received an inactivated influenza vaccine. This chain connects TRBV12-3 or TRBV12-4 to TRBJ2-3, with 7 positions matching TRBD1. The input for sequencing was CD4+ T cells sorted from PBMCs, taken 4 to 6 days after vaccination. The CDR3 DNA reads TGTGCCAGCAGCCTAGGGGACAGTACAGATACGCAGTATTTT. This codes for CASSLGDSTDTQYF.